This T cell receptor beta chain was retrieved from a study of cytomegalovirus exposure and HLA in healthy donors. The germline gives CDR1 MRHNA, CDR2 SNTAGT. This CDR3 has 15 residues. Trimming at V came to 5 bases and at J to 3 bases, leaving 4 bases not matched to a gene. Concerning this clone: The antigen is unknown.

Study findings and constraints: As was reported, the HLA-A and HLA-B alleles of most subjects were accurately predicted from TCR beta sequences. Another analysis was done later, and it associated around 15,000 TCR beta sequences with HLA alleles at 0.05 false discovery rate.

The PCR made use of 60 Vbeta and 13 Jbeta primers. Measured with immunoSEQ multiplex PCR; TCRdb has only the in-frame clones, and not every one. The sample holds over 200,000 clones, approximately 82% seen once. Sequenced input: PBMCs. The source of this sequence is a woman aged 40 to 55 in good health and CMV-seronegative. The V and J genes are TRBV6-4 and TRBJ2-7, with TRBD2 matching 13 bases. The CDR3 DNA is TGTGCCAGCAGTAGACTAGCGGGGGGACTCTACGAGCAGTACTTC. This encodes CASSRLAGGLYEQYF.